This TCR beta chain was profiled in a study of blood T cell repertoires in COVID-19. Background on the study: Acute-phase and convalescent COVID-19 samples originated in the United States, Italy and Spain. T cells, B-cell-depleted T cells, or PBMCs supplied cDNA or gDNA.

This clone was detected many times. The CDR3 length is 13 residues. The V end lost 4 bases, the J end lost 0 bases, and 7 bases lay between the germline ends. Germline values: CDR1 SGHRS, CDR2 YFSETQ. Original processing methods: Amplification of reference gene primers was used by the study to estimate nucleated cell counts. The data were produced by immunoSEQ multiplex PCR, yet TCRdb's version contains in-frame clones alone and is incomplete. V and J calls plus clone size are reproduced from that table; the DNA served to infer D and trimming. Of about 75,000 clones listed, 79% are singletons. This TCR was sampled from a woman of 80 years or more with active or convalescent COVID-19. Sequenced: peripheral blood. The chain links TRBV5-1 to TRBJ1-1, with D maybe TRBD1 (5 bases). CDR3 protein: CASSTTVNTEAFF. In DNA, the CDR3 is TGCGCCAGCAGCACGACAGTGAACACTGAAGCTTTCTTT. Combining the CDR3 with reference TRBV5-1 and TRBJ1-1 gives the whole variable domain KAGVTQTPRYLIKTRGQQVTLSCSPISGHRSVSWYQQTPGQGLQFLFEYFSETQRNKGNFPGRFSGRQFSNSRSEMNVSTLELGDSALYLCASSTTVNTEAFFGQGTRLTVV.